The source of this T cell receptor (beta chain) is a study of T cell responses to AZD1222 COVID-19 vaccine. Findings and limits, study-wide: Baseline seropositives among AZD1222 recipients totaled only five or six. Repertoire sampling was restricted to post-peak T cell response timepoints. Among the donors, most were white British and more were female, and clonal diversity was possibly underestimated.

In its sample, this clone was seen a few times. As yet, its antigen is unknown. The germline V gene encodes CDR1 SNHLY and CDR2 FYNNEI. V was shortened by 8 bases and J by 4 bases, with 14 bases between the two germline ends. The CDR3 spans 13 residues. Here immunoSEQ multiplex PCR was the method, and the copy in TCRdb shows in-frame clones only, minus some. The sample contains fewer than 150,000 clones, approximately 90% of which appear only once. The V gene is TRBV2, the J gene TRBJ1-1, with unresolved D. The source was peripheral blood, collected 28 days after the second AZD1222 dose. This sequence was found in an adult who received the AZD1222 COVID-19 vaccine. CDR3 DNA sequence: TGTGCCAGCCGTTTCGACCGGACCACTGAAGCTTTCTTT. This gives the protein CASRFDRTTEAFF.